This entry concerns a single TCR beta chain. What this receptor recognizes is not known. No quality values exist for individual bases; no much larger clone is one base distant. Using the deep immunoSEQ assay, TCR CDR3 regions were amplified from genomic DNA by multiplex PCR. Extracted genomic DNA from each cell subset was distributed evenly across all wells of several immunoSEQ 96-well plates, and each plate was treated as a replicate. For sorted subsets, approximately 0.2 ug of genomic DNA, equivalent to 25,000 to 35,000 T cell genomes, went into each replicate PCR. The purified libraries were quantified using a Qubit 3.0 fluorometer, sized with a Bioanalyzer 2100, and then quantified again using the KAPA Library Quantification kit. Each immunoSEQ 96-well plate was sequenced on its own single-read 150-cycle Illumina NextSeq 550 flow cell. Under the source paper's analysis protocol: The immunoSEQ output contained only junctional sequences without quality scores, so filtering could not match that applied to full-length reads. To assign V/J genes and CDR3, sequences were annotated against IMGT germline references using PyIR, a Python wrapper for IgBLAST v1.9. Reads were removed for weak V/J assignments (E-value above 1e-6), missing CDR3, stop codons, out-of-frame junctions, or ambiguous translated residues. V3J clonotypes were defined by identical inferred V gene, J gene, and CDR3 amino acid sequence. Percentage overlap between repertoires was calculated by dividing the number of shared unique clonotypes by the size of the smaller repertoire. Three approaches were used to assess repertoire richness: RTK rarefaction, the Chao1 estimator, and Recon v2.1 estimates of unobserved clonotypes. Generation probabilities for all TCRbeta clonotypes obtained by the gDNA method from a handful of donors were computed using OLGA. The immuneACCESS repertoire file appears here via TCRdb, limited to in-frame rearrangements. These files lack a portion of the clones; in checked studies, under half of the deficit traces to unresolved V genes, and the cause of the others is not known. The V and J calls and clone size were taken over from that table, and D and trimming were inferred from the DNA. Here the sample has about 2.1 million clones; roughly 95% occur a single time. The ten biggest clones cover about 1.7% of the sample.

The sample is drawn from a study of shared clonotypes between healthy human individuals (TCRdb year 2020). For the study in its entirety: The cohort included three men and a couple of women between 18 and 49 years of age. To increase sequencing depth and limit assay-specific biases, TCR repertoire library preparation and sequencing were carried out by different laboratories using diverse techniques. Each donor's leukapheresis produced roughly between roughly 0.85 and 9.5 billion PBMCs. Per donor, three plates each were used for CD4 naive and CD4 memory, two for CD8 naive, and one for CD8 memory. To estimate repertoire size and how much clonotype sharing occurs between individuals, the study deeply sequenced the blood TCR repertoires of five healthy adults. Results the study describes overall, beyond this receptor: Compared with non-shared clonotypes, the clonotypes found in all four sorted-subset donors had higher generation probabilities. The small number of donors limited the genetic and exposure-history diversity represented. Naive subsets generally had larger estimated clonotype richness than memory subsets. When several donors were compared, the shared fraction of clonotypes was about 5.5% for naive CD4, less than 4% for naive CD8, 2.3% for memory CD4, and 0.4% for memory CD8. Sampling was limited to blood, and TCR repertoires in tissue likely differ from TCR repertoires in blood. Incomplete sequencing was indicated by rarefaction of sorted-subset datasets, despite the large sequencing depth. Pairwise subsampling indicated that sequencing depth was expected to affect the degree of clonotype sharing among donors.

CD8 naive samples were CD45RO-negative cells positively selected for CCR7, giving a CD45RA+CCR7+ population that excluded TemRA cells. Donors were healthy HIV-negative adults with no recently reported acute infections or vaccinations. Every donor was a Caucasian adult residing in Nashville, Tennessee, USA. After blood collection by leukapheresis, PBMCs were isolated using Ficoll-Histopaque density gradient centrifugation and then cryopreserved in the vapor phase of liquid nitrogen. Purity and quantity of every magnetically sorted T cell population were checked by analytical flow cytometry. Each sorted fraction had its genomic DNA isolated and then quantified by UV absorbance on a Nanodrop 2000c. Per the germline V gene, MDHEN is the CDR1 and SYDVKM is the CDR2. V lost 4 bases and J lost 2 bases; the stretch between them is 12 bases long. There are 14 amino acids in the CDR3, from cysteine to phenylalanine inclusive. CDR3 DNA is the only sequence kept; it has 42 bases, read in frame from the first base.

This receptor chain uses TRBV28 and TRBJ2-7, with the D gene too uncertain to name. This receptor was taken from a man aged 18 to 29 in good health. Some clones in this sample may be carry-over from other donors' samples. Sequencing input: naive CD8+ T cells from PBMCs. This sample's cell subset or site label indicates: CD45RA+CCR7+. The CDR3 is CASSSNMEPYEQYF. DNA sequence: TGTGCCAGCAGTTCAAACATGGAACCCTACGAGCAGTACTTC.